One sample yielded the 3 T cell receptor beta chains listed below, sequenced in a study of CD8 T cells in Susac syndrome. An amount of RNA that ranged from roughly 0.5 to 1 ug was reverse transcribed with random hexamers. TCRdb re-called the immunoSEQ multiplex PCR reads through MiXCR, storing one row per CDR3 protein. The sample lists around 190,000 distinct CDR3 sequences, 85% to 95% seen once, with approximately 0.1% in the top ten. The sequenced sample consisted of CD4+ T cells from PBMCs. The receptors originated from a human donor in good health.

CDR3 sequence (DNA): TGTGCCAGCAGGGACAGTGGCGCCTCCGAGCAGTACTTC. This encodes CASRDSGASEQYF. The J gene is TRBJ2-7, the V gene TRBV6-5, with D perhaps matching TRBD1 (6 bases). Between the trimmed V and J ends, which lost 6 bases and 6 bases, there was a span of 15 bases. This CDR3 region has 13 residues. Germline loops: CDR1 MNHEY, CDR2 SVGAGI.

The chain joins TRBV20-1 to TRBJ2-4, with 15 bases aligning to TRBD2. V was clipped by 4 bases and J by 7 bases; unmatched bases: 11. This CDR3 region has 17 residues. Germline V CDR1 and CDR2: DFQATT, SNEGSKA (reference sequence). The CDR3 is CSATGLAGGPMANIQYF. CDR3 sequence (DNA): TGCAGTGCTACCGGACTAGCGGGAGGGCCCATGGCGAACATTCAGTACTTC.

J is TRBJ2-2 and V is TRBV27, with D perhaps TRBD1 or TRBD2 (5 bases each). CDR3 length: 16 residues. Germline V CDR1 and CDR2: MNHEY, SMNVEV (reference sequence). Trimming took off 3 bases at V and 0 bases at J, with 11 bases between the two ends. The chain's CDR3 is CASSFGAPANTGELFF. CDR3 DNA sequence: TGTGCCAGCAGTTTCGGGGCACCCGCGAACACCGGGGAGCTGTTTTTT.